This paragraph reports one T cell receptor (beta chain). No antigen is known for it. No base-level quality is on record; no much larger clone is a single base apart. The data belong to a study of T cell clonotyping in hematopoietic cell transplantation (dated by TCRdb to 2020 to 2022). Study-level background: A total of 135 blood samples were collected in the study from 35 consecutive transplant recipients and their related donors. Patient recruitment ran from 2015 to early 2017, and follow-up continued until September 2020 or death. On the study overall, not on this receptor specifically: After transplant, TCR diversity in recipients dropped, and pathologically expanded clonotypes climbed progressively between day 30 and day 180. Just a small fraction of recipient repertoires overlapped with donor repertoires, and more than 95% appeared de novo at the given depth. The sample size was limited, and CD4 and CD8 repertoire contributions could not be separated because cells were not sorted. Broader TCR repertoire diversity after transplant was predicted by Inverse Simpson Index values from donors and from recipients before transplant.

With the immunoSEQ assay, which is a bias-controlled multiplex PCR relying on V- and J-specific primers, TCR beta CDR3 regions were amplified from genomic DNA. A second PCR step added a proprietary barcode and Illumina adapter sequences to the CDR3 amplicons. An Illumina MiSeq instrument was used to sequence the CDR3 libraries. The paper's data handling went like this. Export and quality control were handled in immunoSEQ Analyzer 3.0, while downstream analyses relied on R Bioconductor and Immunarch. Only productive rearrangements in the normalized downsampled data set were used to calculate repertoire metrics. In the normalized cohort, a clonotype counted as pathologically expanded if the clonotype was larger than 5 templates. The Inverse Simpson Index was used to measure repertoire diversity. CMV-specificity analyses were carried out on the non-normalized data set to capture all clonotypes. TCRdb retrieved this table from immuneACCESS and kept in-frame rearrangements only. Not all clones are present; in checked studies, unresolved V genes account for under half, and no reason is known for the remainder. Clonal size and the V and J genes are those of that table, whereas D and trimming came from the DNA. The sample has around 25,000 clones on record, more than 90% of them singletons. Roughly 1.4% of the sample belongs to the ten largest clones.

The germline V gene yields LGHNA for CDR1 and YNFKEQ for CDR2. At the junction V is shortened by 0 bases and J by 8 bases; bases outside the gene matches: 11. From its cysteine to its phenylalanine, the CDR3 spans 17 amino acids. Just CDR3 DNA is preserved here, 51 bases in frame from base 1. Blood samples for TCR beta sequencing were given by related transplant donors. Nuclei Lysis Solution was used to extract genomic DNA from fresh or cryopreserved unfractionated peripheral blood mononuclear cells. Sequenced sample: peripheral blood mononuclear cells. The receptor was isolated from a man in his fifties or sixties in good health. Some clones in this sample may be carry-over from other donors' samples. The chain is encoded by TRBV4-2 joined to TRBJ2-1; TRBD2 aligns with 9 central bases. The CDR3 region reads CASSQDTMGGGDDEQFF. The nucleotides are TGTGCCAGCAGCCAAGATACGATGGGCGGGGGGGATGATGAGCAGTTCTTC.